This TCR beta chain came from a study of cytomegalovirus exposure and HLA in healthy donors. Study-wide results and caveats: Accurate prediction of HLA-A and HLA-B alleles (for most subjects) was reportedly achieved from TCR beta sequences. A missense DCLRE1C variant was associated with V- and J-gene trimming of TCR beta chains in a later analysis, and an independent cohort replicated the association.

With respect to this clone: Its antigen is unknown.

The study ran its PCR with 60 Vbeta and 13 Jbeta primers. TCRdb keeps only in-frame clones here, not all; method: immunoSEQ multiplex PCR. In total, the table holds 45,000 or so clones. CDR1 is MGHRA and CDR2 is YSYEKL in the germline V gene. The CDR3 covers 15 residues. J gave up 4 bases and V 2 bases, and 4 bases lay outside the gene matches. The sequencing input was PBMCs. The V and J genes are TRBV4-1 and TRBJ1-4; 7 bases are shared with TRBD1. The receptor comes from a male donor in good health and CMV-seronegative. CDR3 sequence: CASSQWDRINEKLFF. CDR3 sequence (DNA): TGCGCCAGCAGCCAATGGGACAGAATTAATGAAAAACTGTTTTTT.